This paragraph covers one TCR beta chain sequence. Germline V CDR1 and CDR2: SGHRS, YFSETQ. The CDR3 runs 13 residues. Trimming cost V 10 bases and J 8 bases, with 18 bases left between them. This sample is part of a study of blood T cell repertoires in COVID-19. For the study at large: Whether acute or convalescent, the COVID-19 samples came from the United States, Italy and Spain. Sample material is recorded as cDNA or gDNA derived from T cells, B-cell-depleted T cells, or PBMCs.

Source study methods: It was from reference gene primer amplification that nucleated cell counts were estimated. Generated by immunoSEQ multiplex PCR, the TCRdb table keeps only in-frame clones and is missing some. V and J calls plus clone size are reproduced from that table; the DNA served to infer D and trimming. The sample lists around 150,000 clones, roughly 79% seen once, with 22% in the top ten. The sample was peripheral blood. This chain links TRBV5-1 with TRBJ2-2; perhaps TRBD2 as D (5 bases). The origin of this receptor is a woman older than 75 with acute or convalescent COVID-19. The CDR3 DNA sequence: TGCGCCTGCGCAGTCTTCGGGAAGGGGGAGCTGTTTTTT. Encoded protein: CACAVFGKGELFF.